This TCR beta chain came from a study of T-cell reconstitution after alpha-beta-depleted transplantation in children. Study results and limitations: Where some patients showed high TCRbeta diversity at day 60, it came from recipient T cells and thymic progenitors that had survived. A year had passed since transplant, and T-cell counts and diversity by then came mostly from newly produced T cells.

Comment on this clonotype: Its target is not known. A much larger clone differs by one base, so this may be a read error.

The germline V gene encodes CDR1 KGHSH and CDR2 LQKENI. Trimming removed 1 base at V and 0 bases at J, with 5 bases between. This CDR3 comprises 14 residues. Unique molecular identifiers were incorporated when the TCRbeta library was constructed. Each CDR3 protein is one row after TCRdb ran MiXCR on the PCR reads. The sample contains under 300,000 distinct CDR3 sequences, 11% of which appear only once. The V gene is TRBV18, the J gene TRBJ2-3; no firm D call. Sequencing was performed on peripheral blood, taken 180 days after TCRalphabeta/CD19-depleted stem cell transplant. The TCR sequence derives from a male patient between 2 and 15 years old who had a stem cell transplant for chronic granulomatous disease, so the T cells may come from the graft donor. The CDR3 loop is CASSPHLSTDTQYF. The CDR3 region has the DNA TGTGCCAGCTCACCACATCTAAGCACAGATACGCAGTATTTT. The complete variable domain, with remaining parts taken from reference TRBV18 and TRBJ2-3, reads NAGVMQNPRHLVRRRGQEARLRCSPMKGHSHVYWYRQLPEEGLKFMVYLQKENIIDESGMPKERFSAEFPKEGPSILRIQQVVRGDSAAYFCASSPHLSTDTQYFGPGTRLTVL.